This T cell receptor beta chain was obtained from a study of blood T cell repertoires in COVID-19. Whole-study context: PBMCs, B-cell-depleted T cells, or T cells were the source of the cDNA or gDNA that made up the material.

Germline loops: CDR1 LGHNT, CDR2 FRNRAP. The length of the CDR3 is 12 residues. Trimming took off 6 bases at V and 7 bases at J, with 9 bases between the two ends. Under the authors' procedure: Nucleated cell number was recorded as an estimate derived from reference gene primer amplification. Sequencing was performed with immunoSEQ multiplex PCR; in TCRdb, only in-frame clones are kept and a portion is missing. The D gene and trimming were derived from the DNA, and the V and J assignments and clone size from that table. The sample has about 320,000 clones, approximately 90% seen once. The table lists this clone with a count of one. During active infection, Seattle patients enrolled and were then monitored through disease.

V gene TRBV12-5 combines with J gene TRBJ2-2; D might be TRBD1 (5 bases). The sample comprised peripheral blood. The TCR was taken from a woman aged 25 to 39 with COVID-19, enrolled during active disease. CDR3 coding DNA: TGTGCTAGTGGGACAGTTTTCGGGGAGCTGTTTTTT. Its translation: CASGTVFGELFF. The full variable domain, with the rest looked up from reference TRBV12-5 and TRBJ2-2, is DARVTQTPRHKVTEMGQEVTMRCQPILGHNTVFWYRQTMMQGLELLAYFRNRAPLDDSGMPKDRFSAEMPDATLATLKIQPSEPRDSAVYFCASGTVFGELFFGEGSRLTVL.